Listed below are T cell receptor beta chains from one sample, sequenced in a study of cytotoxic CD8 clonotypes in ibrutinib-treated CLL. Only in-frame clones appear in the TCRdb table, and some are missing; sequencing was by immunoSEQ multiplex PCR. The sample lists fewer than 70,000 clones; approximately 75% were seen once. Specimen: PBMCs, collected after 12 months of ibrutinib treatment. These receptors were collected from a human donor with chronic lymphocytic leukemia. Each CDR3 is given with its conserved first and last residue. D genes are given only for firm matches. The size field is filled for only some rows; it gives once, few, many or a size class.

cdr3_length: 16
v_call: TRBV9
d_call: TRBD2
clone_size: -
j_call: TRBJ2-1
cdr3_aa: CASTEGSTSGLDEQFF
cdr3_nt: TGTGCCAGCACCGAAGGTTCGACTAGCGGGTTGGATGAGCAGTTCTTC

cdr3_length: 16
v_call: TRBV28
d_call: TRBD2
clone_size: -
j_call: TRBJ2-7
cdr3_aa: CASSSPGLAGDYEQYF
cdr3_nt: TGTGCCAGCAGTTCCCCGGGACTAGCGGGAGATTACGAGCAGTACTTC

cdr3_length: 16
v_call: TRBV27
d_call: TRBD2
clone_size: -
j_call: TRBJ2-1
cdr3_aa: CASSPRFGAGANEQFF
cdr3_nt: TGTGCCAGCAGTCCTCGTTTCGGGGCGGGAGCCAATGAGCAGTTCTTC

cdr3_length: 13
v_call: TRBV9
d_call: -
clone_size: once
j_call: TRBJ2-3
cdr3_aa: CASSVANTDTQYF
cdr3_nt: TGTGCCAGCAGCGTGGCCAACACAGATACGCAGTATTTT

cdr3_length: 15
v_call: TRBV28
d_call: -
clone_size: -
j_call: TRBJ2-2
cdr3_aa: CASILGRRDTGELFF
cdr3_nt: TGTGCCAGCATATTAGGGAGGCGGGACACCGGGGAGCTGTTTTTT

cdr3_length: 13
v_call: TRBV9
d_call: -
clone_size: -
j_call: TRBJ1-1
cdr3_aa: CASSVAASTEAFF
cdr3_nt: TGTGCCAGCAGCGTAGCGGCCAGCACTGAAGCTTTCTTT

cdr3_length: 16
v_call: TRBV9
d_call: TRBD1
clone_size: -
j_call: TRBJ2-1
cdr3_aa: CASSVEPGQGVNEQFF
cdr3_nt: TGTGCCAGCAGCGTAGAACCGGGACAGGGGGTCAATGAGCAGTTCTTC

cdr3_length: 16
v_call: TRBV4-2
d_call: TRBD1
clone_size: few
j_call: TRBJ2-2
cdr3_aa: CASSQAVGTETGELFF
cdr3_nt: TGTGCCAGCAGCCAAGCGGTCGGGACAGAAACCGGGGAGCTGTTTTTT

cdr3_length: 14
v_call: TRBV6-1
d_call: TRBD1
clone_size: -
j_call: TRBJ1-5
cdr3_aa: CATETGSEGQPQHF
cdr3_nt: TGTGCCACCGAGACAGGGTCAGAAGGGCAGCCCCAGCATTTT

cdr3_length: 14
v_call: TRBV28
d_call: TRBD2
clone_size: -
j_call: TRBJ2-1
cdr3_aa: CASRLAGEYNEQFF
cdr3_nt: TGTGCCAGCAGGTTAGCGGGGGAGTACAATGAGCAGTTCTTC

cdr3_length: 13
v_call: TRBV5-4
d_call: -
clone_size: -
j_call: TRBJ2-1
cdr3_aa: CASSRQDNNEQFF
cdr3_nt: TGTGCCAGCAGTAGACAGGACAACAATGAGCAGTTCTTC

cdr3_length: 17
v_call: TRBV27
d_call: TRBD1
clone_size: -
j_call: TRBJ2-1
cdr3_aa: CASSFGTGLSSYNEQFF
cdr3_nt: TGTGCCAGCAGTTTTGGGACAGGCCTGAGCTCCTACAATGAGCAGTTCTTC

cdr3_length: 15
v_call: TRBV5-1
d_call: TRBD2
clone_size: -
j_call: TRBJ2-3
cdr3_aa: CASSTTSVPTDTQYF
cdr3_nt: TGCGCCAGCAGCACCACTAGCGTTCCCACAGATACGCAGTATTTT

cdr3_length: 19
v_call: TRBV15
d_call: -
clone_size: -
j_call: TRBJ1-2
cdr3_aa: CATSRDSPAGSLITYGYTF
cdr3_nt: TGTGCCACCAGCAGAGATTCCCCAGCAGGTTCTCTTATTACCTATGGCTACACCTTC

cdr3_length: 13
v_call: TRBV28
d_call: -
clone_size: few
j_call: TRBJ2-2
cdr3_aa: CASSPPLVGELFF
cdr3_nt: TGTGCCAGCAGCCCCCCTTTAGTAGGGGAGCTGTTTTTT

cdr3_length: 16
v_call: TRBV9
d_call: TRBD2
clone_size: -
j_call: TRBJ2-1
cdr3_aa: CASSVVPSGSYNEQFF
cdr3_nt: TGTGCCAGCAGCGTAGTTCCTAGCGGCTCCTACAATGAGCAGTTCTTC

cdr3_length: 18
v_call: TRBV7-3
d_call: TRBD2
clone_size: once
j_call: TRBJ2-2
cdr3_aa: CASSSGLAGASNTGELFF
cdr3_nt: TGTGCCAGCAGCTCGGGACTAGCGGGAGCCTCCAACACCGGGGAGCTGTTTTTT

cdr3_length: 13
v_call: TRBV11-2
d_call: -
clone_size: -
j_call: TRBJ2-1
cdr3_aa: CASRVEQTNEQFF
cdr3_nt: TGTGCCAGCAGAGTGGAACAGACCAATGAGCAGTTCTTC